The source of this T cell receptor (beta chain) is a study of cytomegalovirus exposure and HLA in healthy donors. Primers included in the PCR were 60 Vbeta and 13 Jbeta primers. Generated by immunoSEQ multiplex PCR, the TCRdb table keeps only in-frame clones and is missing some. The sample has roughly 140,000 clones; about 80% are singletons. The V segment lost 2 bases and the J segment 7 bases; nucleotides outside the gene matches: 8. This CDR3 has 14 amino acids. CDR1 SGDLS and CDR2 YYNGEE come from the germline V gene. This chain connects TRBV9 to TRBJ1-2; 7 bases agree with TRBD1. The TCR was taken from a man aged 25-45 years in good health and CMV-seropositive. What was sequenced was PBMCs. CDR3 nucleotides: TGTGCCAGCAGCGTTACGCCGGGACAGTCTGGCTACACCTTC. Translation: CASSVTPGQSGYTF.